This T cell receptor beta chain was found in a study of cytomegalovirus exposure and HLA in healthy donors. Study background: A prior study identified roughly 110 million unique TCR beta sequences from 190 million or so T cells. General observations from the study: Cytomegalovirus association was assigned to under 200 TCR beta chains.

V lost 0 bases and J lost 6, with 15 bases in between. This CDR3 is 15 amino acids long. From germline, CDR1 is SGHNT and CDR2 YYREEE (reference sequence). Of note for this clone: Its antigen is not identified.

Primers for the PCR totalled 60 Vbeta and 13 Jbeta. Sequenced by immunoSEQ multiplex PCR; TCRdb stores in-frame clones only, minus some. The sample records about 180,000 clones, 70% to 80% being singletons. Sequenced material: PBMCs. The rearrangement joins TRBV5-4 to TRBJ1-1, with D uncertain. The sequence derives from a woman in her 40s in good health and CMV-seronegative. The DNA of the CDR3 is TGTGCCAGCAGCTTGGAGGGAAAGGGAGTCGCTGAAGCTTTCTTT. Encoded protein: CASSLEGKGVAEAFF.